The clone carrying this T cell receptor (beta chain) was counted many times. This specimen comes from a study of T cells in Graves' hyperthyroidism and ophthalmopathy. At the level of the study: Peripheral blood was drawn at first diagnosis, prior to all treatment.

CDR1 is SGHTA, CDR2 FQGTGA, per germline. V lost 0 bases to trimming and J lost 5 bases; unmatched junction nucleotides: 5. The CDR3 runs to 16 residues. Among ophthalmopathy patients, the Clinical Activity Score reached at least 3, the NOSPECS grade reached at least 4, and duration remained under 3 months. RNA transcripts provided the source from which TCR beta CDR3 regions were amplified. Primed by the HTBI set, a first-round RT-PCR was run on the TCR CDR3. Using its own MiXCR run on the multiplex PCR reads, TCRdb lists one record per CDR3 protein. The data hold roughly 350,000 distinct CDR3 sequences, with more than 14% observed a single time.

Sequencing was done on a sample of blood. The receptor was derived from a woman in her twenties or thirties with Graves' ophthalmopathy. The chain carries TRBV7-3 and TRBJ2-2, with 8 nucleotides matching TRBD2. CDR3 bases: TGTGCCAGCAGCTTAACCTCGGGGGGGCGGACCGGGGAGCTGTTTTTT. Amino acid sequence: CASSLTSGGRTGELFF. Based on the CDR3 plus reference TRBV7-3 and TRBJ2-2, the full variable domain is GAGVSQTPSNKVTEKGKYVELRCDPISGHTALYWYRQSLGQGPEFLIYFQGTGAADDSGLPNDRFFAVRPEGSVSTLKIQRTERGDSAVYLCASSLTSGGRTGELFFGEGSRLTVL.